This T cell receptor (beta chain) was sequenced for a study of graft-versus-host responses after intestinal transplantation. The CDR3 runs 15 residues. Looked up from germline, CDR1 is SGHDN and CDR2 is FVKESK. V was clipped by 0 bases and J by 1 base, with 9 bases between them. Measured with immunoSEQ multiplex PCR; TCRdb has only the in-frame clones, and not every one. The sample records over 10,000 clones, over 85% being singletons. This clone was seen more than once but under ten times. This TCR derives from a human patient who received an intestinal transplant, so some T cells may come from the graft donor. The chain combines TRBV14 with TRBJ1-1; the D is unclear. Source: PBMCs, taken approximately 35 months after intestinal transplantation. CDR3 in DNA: TGTGCCAGCAGCCAAGATCCGGCGGAGAACACTGAAGCTTTCTTT. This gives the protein CASSQDPAENTEAFF.